At least ten counts were recorded for the clone carrying this T cell receptor beta chain. Antigen: not known. The entry originates in a study of T cells in Graves' hyperthyroidism and ophthalmopathy. Whole-study findings and limits: Most thyroid clonotypes expanded above 0.001 were also detected in blood. Ophthalmopathy got predicted by the model a median approximately 6 months before its onset. Researchers report that a 13 V-J model separated ophthalmopathy from stable hyperthyroidism.

After removal of 7 bases from V and 6 bases from J, the junction contained 7 bases not matched to a gene. The CDR3 length is 13 residues. From germline, CDR1 is MDHEN and CDR2 SYDVKM. Ophthalmopathy patients had moderate-to-severe active disease, CAS ≥3, NOSPECS ≥4, and disease duration under 3 months. The TCR beta CDR3 regions underwent amplification using RNA transcripts as the source. Primed by the HTBI set, a first-round RT-PCR was run on the TCR CDR3. TCRdb analysed the multiplex PCR reads with MiXCR anew, one entry per CDR3 protein. This sample has hundreds of thousands of distinct CDR3 sequences; roughly a quarter occur once, and the top ten carry approximately 10%.

The receptor's source is a woman aged 25 to 45 with Graves' ophthalmopathy. This chain uses TRBV28 with TRBJ1-2; 8 bases are a match to TRBD1. The specimen sequenced was blood. The chain's CDR3 is CASNVGQGDGYTF. The CDR3 DNA follows: TGTGCCAGCAACGTAGGACAGGGAGATGGCTACACCTTC.